This record looks at one TCR beta chain sequence and its context. V was pared by 2 bases and J by 7 bases, with 7 bases of the junction left unmatched. This CDR3 has 14 amino acids. Germline V CDR1 and CDR2: SEHNR, FQNEAQ (reference sequence). Amplified material comprised TCR beta CDR3 regions derived from RNA transcripts. Second-round multiplex PCR followed a first-round RT-PCR using HTBI primers. In TCRdb, the multiplex PCR reads were re-called with MiXCR into one record per CDR3 protein. In the table there are 650,000 to 900,000 distinct CDR3 sequences, 35% to 50% of which are singletons. The data stem from a study of Graves' ophthalmopathy and Graves' hyperthyroidism.

V and J are TRBV7-9 and TRBJ1-1, with 7 bases that match TRBD1. Material: peripheral blood. The sequence derives from an adult man with Graves' ophthalmopathy. In DNA, the CDR3 is TGTGCCAGCAGCTTAATAGCCGGGGACAGTGAAGCTTTCTTT. This translates into CASSLIAGDSEAFF.